This section outlines one TCR beta chain sequence together with its context. TCRdb re-called the 5' RACE reads and gives one entry per CDR3 protein, without DNA. The listing contains approximately 460,000 distinct CDR3 sequences. This record belongs to a study of T cells expressing NK-cell markers. Material: blood T cells: a sorted CD56 or NKG2C T cell subset, CD4+ or CD8+ T cells, or bulk PBMC T cells (not recorded which). This receptor was taken from a woman aged 18 to 75 in good health.

CDR3 protein: CAIRDRNMNTEAFF. V is TRBV10-3 and J is TRBJ1-1. This CDR3 has 14 amino acids. Germline CDR1 ENHRY, CDR2 SYGVKD.